This TCR beta chain stems from a study of CD8 T cells in ankylosing spondylitis. The CDR3 consists of 15 residues. The V and J ends lost 1 base and 5 bases respectively, with 14 bases between them. Germline-derived CDR1 and CDR2 are LGHNA and YNFKEQ. Via MiXCR, TCRdb re-called the 5' RACE reads, giving one row per CDR3 protein. Found here are approximately 150,000 distinct CDR3 sequences, under 35% of them singletons; the top ten hold 4.5% to 6%. This clonotype showed up just a few times. Sequencing used synovial fluid, either unsorted or a sorted T cell fraction (not recorded which). This receptor was identified in a male donor with ankylosing spondylitis. The V call is TRBV4-2, the J call TRBJ1-1; a weak D match, TRBD1 (6 bases). The CDR3 DNA follows: TGTGCCAGCAGCCAAGTTACAGGGAAGAGGACTGAAGCTTTCTTT. Translated, it gives CASSQVTGKRTEAFF.